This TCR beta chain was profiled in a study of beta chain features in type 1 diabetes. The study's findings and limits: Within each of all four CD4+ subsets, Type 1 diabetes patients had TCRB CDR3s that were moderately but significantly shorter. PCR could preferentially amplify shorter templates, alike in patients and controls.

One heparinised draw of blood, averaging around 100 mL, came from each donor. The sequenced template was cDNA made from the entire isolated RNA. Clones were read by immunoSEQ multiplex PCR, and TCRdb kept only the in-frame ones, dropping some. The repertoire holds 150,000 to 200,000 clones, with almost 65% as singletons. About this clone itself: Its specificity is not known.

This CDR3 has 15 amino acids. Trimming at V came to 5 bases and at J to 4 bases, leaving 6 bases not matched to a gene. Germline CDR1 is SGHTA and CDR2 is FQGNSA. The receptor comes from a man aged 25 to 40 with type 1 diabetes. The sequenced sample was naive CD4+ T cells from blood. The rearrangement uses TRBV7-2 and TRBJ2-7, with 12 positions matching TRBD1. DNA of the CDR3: TGTGCCAGCAGCCCCGGGGGACAGGGGGCGTACGAGCAGTACTTC. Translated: CASSPGGQGAYEQYF.